These 25 T cell receptor beta chains were all obtained from the same sample, sequenced in a study of post-analysis software for immune sequencing data. These TCRs' antigens remain unknown. Unique molecular identifiers were built into the TCR beta cDNA libraries. TCRdb recomputed calls from the PCR reads with MiXCR, one row per CDR3 protein. This sample yields hundreds of thousands of distinct CDR3 sequences, of which about 32% are seen a single time; roughly 0.57% belongs to the top ten. Overall study results and limits: In patients, TRBV5-6, TRBV5-1 and TRBV20-1 belonged to about five TRBV segments found more frequently than in controls.

Sequencing was done on a sample of blood. Source of these receptors: a girl between 10 and 17 years old with multiple sclerosis.

The chain employs TRBV2 and TRBJ1-2; D might be TRBD1 (5 bases). V was clipped by 3 bases and J by 0 bases, with 20 bases between them. Germline V gives CDR1 SNHLY, CDR2 FYNNEI. The CDR3 is 18 residues long. The CDR3 here is CASSDQRDGGNPNYGYTF. In nucleotides, the CDR3 is TGTGCCAGCAGTGATCAACGGGACGGAGGGAATCCTAACTATGGCTACACCTTC.

The chain carries TRBV7-2 and TRBJ2-7, with D perhaps being TRBD1 or TRBD2 (5 bases each). The CDR3 sequence is 16 residues long. V gave up 1 base and J gave up 7 bases, with 20 bases separating them. Germline CDR1 SGHTA, CDR2 FQGNSA. The chain's CDR3 is CASSLVGGFPPGEQYF. DNA of the CDR3: TGTGCCAGCAGCTTAGTTGGGGGATTTCCCCCAGGTGAGCAGTACTTC.

V gene TRBV20-1 combines with J gene TRBJ2-1, with TRBD2 matching over 7 bases. Per germline, CDR1 DFQATT and CDR2 SNEGSKA (reference sequence). V dropped 3 bases and J dropped 0; count of bases not matched to a gene: 5. This CDR3 spans 15 amino acids. This chain's CDR3 is CSASSASGSYNEQFF. CDR3 bases: TGCAGTGCTAGTAGCGCTAGCGGCTCCTACAATGAGCAGTTCTTC.

This clonotype occurred a few times. The gene calls are TRBV7-2 and TRBJ2-3, with 12 bases aligning to TRBD2. This CDR3 is built from 14 residues. Germline V gives CDR1 SGHTA, CDR2 FQGNSA. V dropped 4 bases and J dropped 6; count of bases not matched to a gene: 2. Here the CDR3 reads CASSSSGRGDTQYF. CDR3 DNA sequence: TGTGCCAGCAGCTCTAGCGGGAGGGGCGATACGCAGTATTTT.

The CDR3 sequence: CASTLTGSYEQYF. The CDR3 DNA is TGTGCCAGCACTCTCACGGGATCCTACGAGCAGTACTTC. The chain employs TRBV11-2 and TRBJ2-7; D is possibly TRBD2 (5 bases). CDR3 size: 13 residues. CDR1 and CDR2 (germline): SGHAT, FQNNGV. Trimming pared 7 bases from V and 1 base from J, leaving 11 bases between.

V is TRBV7-2 and J is TRBJ2-3, with D maybe TRBD2 (6 bases). The V and J ends lost 2 bases and 2 bases respectively, with 14 bases between them. Germline V lookup: CDR1 SGHTA, CDR2 FQGNSA. The CDR3 runs 16 residues. This CDR3 reads CASSLNTGVFTDTQYF. DNA for the CDR3: TGTGCCAGCAGCTTAAACACGGGGGTGTTCACAGATACGCAGTATTTT.

V and J are TRBV20-1 and TRBJ1-1; 7 bases are a match to TRBD1. Trimming cost V 2 bases and J 1 base; bases outside gene matches: 1. Germline V gene lookup returns CDR1 DFQATT and CDR2 SNEGSKA (reference sequence). The CDR3 spans 13 residues. CDR3 region: CSARRDRNTEAFF. The DNA of the CDR3 is TGCAGTGCTAGACGGGACAGGAACACTGAAGCTTTCTTT.

This clonotype came up a few times. The chain joins TRBV5-1 to TRBJ2-1; D possibly matches TRBD1 or TRBD2 (5 bases each). With 2 bases removed from V and 8 bases from J, the gap between germline ends came to 17 bases. CDR3 length: 15 residues. CDR1 and CDR2 from the germline V gene are SGHRS and YFSETQ. CDR3 sequence (DNA): TGCGCCAGCAGCTTCCCCGGGGCGCGCGGCGATGAGCAGTTCTTC. It codes for CASSFPGARGDEQFF.

This chain connects TRBV7-2 to TRBJ1-2; 11 nucleotides line up with TRBD1. Germline V gene sequence: CDR1 SGHTA, CDR2 FQGNSA. Trimming took 4 bases from V and 4 from J; bases not matched to a gene: 8. CDR3 length equals 16 residues. For the CDR3, the DNA is TGTGCCAGCAGCTGGACAGGGGGCTCACCCATCTATGGCTACACCTTC. Encoded protein: CASSWTGGSPIYGYTF.

This clonotype came up a few times. In DNA, the CDR3 is TGTGCCAGCAGCTCCCGGGACAGGGGGAATGAGCAGTTCTTC. Its protein is CASSSRDRGNEQFF. The gene calls are TRBV6-2 or TRBV6-3 and TRBJ2-1; 11 nucleotides match TRBD1. This CDR3 has 14 residues. J lost 7 bases, V lost 6 bases, and 5 bases had no gene match. Germline assignment: CDR1 MNHEY and CDR2 SVGEGT.

The genes are TRBV25-1 and TRBJ2-7, with 9 positions matching TRBD2. V shed 3 bases, J shed 3 bases, and the junction held 9 bases outside the gene matches. The CDR3 length is 16 residues. The germline CDR1 and CDR2 sequences are MGHDK and SYGVNS. The CDR3 here is CASSDITSGRLYEQYF. The CDR3 DNA follows: TGTGCCAGCAGTGATATCACGAGCGGGAGGCTCTACGAGCAGTACTTC.

This rearrangement joins TRBV12-3 or TRBV12-4 to TRBJ1-2, with no clear D. V gave up 3 bases and J gave up 4 bases, with 9 bases separating them. This CDR3 comprises 13 residues. The CDR3, as DNA: TGTGCCAGCAGTTTGCCCCAGTTCTATGGCTACACCTTC. It specifies CASSLPQFYGYTF.

A few counts support this clonotype. The chain couples TRBV29-1 to TRBJ2-7, with D possibly TRBD2 on 6 matching bases. V gave up 7 bases and J gave up 0 bases, with 16 bases separating them. This CDR3 has 14 amino acids. CDR1 and CDR2 from the germline V gene are SQVTM and ANQGSEA. The CDR3 here is CSAGDLSSSYEQYF. CDR3 DNA: TGCAGCGCCGGGGACTTATCGAGCTCCTACGAGCAGTACTTC.

The chain carries TRBV3-1 and TRBJ2-5; no reliable D call. The end of the DNA fits TRBJ2-7 better, so the J call may be wrong. The CDR3 has 15 residues. Per germline, CDR1 LGHDT and CDR2 YNNKEL (reference sequence). CDR3 protein: CASSHLDRKIYEQYF. In nucleotides, the CDR3 is TGTGCCAGCAGCCATCTAGACCGAAAGATCTACGAGCAGTACTTC.

A few counts support this clonotype. The chain combines TRBV20-1 with TRBJ1-5; D call uncertain. V lost 3 bases and J lost 4, with 13 bases in between. Germline V lookup: CDR1 DFQATT, CDR2 SNEGSKA (reference sequence). This CDR3 spans 14 amino acids. CDR3 loop: CSARSGDYNQPQHF. CDR3 in DNA: TGCAGTGCTAGGTCGGGTGATTATAATCAGCCCCAGCATTTT.

This chain links TRBV10-3 with TRBJ1-2; 9 positions agree with TRBD1. The V gene end was trimmed by 6 bases and the J gene end by 6 bases; junction bases not matched to a gene: 14. The V gene's germline CDR1 is ENHRY and CDR2 SYGVKD. The CDR3 covers 16 residues. The CDR3 sequence: CAISPATGGDLDGYTF. CDR3 in DNA: TGTGCCATCAGCCCCGCGACAGGGGGGGATCTTGATGGCTACACCTTC.

The chain couples TRBV5-1 to TRBJ1-1; D is uncertain. With 0 bases removed from V and 1 base from J, the gap between germline ends came to 16 bases. The CDR3 loop spans 17 amino acids. CDR1 is SGHRS and CDR2 is YFSETQ in the germline V gene. CDR3 in DNA: TGCGCCAGCAGCTTGGTGGGCACGACGGTAGGGAACACTGAAGCTTTCTTT. This translates into CASSLVGTTVGNTEAFF.

This chain uses TRBV29-1 with TRBJ1-2, with D possibly being TRBD1 (5 bases). The CDR3 has 12 residues. Deletions cut 4 bases from V and 6 bases from J, with 12 bases between. Germline V gives CDR1 SQVTM, CDR2 ANQGSEA. DNA for the CDR3: TGCAGCGTTGCCCGGCAGGGAGATGGCTACACCTTC. This translates into CSVARQGDGYTF.

In this sample, this clonotype turned up a few times. The chain recombines TRBV18 with TRBJ2-3, with 8 positions matching TRBD2. Germline V gene data show CDR1 as KGHSH and CDR2 as LQKENI. CDR3 length: 14 amino acids. With 5 bases clipped from V and 4 bases from J, the junction kept 5 bases outside the gene matches. CDR3: CASSTSGIADTQYF. The CDR3 coding sequence is TGTGCCAGCTCAACTAGCGGAATCGCAGATACGCAGTATTTT.

This clonotype has a handful of counts. In DNA, the CDR3 is TGCAGTGACGGCAGTCCAATCACAGATACGCAGTATTTT. Amino acid sequence: CSDGSPITDTQYF. V gene TRBV20-1 combines with J gene TRBJ2-3; the D is unclear. V was clipped by 7 bases and J by 2 bases, with 13 bases between them. In germline, CDR1 is DFQATT, CDR2 SNEGSKA (reference sequence). This CDR3 has 13 amino acids.

This clonotype has a single count. The chain couples TRBV12-3 or TRBV12-4 to TRBJ1-4, with D perhaps matching TRBD1 (5 bases). CDR3 length: 14 amino acids. Trimming removed 7 bases at V and 10 bases at J, with 19 bases between. The CDR3 region is CASNRAGPTGKLFF. In DNA, the CDR3 is TGTGCCAGCAACCGGGCAGGGCCCACGGGAAAACTGTTTTTT.

Of note for this clonotype: This sequence may be a read error, since a much larger clone differs from it by one base. The CDR3 does not close with the conserved phenylalanine or tryptophan, likely indicating a read error. The chain recombines TRBV29-1 with TRBJ1-2; D is undetermined. Germline V gene lookup returns CDR1 SQVTM and CDR2 ANQGSEA. V lost 0 bases and J 4 bases, leaving 15 bases between the germline ends. This CDR3 comprises 15 residues. CDR3 residues: CSVEEGGGPTYGYTC. In DNA form, the CDR3 reads TGCAGCGTTGAAGAGGGAGGAGGGCCTACCTATGGCTACACCTGC.

The table lists this clonotype with many counts. A junction end diverges from the germline sequence, so it may reflect a read error. The chain couples TRBV6-1 to TRBJ2-5; the D gene is possibly TRBD2 (6 bases). This CDR3 has 11 residues. Germline lookup yields CDR1 MNHNS and CDR2 SASEGT. The CDR3 spells CAGQYQETQYF. In DNA, the CDR3 is TGCGCGGGGCAATACCAAGAGACCCAGTACTTC.

In the case of this clonotype: The junction departs from the called germline gene at one end, perhaps through a read error. In DNA form, the CDR3 reads TGTGCCAACAGTGAAACCCTGGGAGACACTGAAGCTTTCTTT. Translation: CANSETLGDTEAFF. This chain joins TRBV2 and TRBJ1-1; no clear D. This CDR3 comprises 14 residues. In germline, CDR1 is SNHLY, CDR2 FYNNEI.

The J gene is TRBJ1-1, the V gene TRBV6-5, with D perhaps TRBD1 (6 bases). CDR1 MNHEY and CDR2 SVGAGI come from the germline V gene. This CDR3 region has 18 residues. Deletions cut 3 bases from V and 0 bases from J, with 20 bases between. DNA of the CDR3: TGTGCCAGCAGTTATTCCGAGGGACAACGAGACATGAACACTGAAGCTTTCTTT. Protein: CASSYSEGQRDMNTEAFF.